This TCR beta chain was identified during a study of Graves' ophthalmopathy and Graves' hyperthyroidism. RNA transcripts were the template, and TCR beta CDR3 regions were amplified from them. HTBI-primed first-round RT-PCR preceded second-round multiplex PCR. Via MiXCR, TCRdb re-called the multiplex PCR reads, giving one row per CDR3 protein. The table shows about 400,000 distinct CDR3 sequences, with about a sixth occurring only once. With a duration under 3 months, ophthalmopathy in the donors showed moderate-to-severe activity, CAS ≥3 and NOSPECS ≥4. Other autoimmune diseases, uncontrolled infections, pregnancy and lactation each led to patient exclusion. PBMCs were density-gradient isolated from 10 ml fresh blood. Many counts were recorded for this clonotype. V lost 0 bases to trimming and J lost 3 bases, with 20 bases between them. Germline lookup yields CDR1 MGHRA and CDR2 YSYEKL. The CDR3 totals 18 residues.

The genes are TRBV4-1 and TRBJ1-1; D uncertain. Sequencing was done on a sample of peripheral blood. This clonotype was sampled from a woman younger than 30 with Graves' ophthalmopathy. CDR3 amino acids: CASSQETSRGRVDTEAFF. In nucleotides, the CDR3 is TGCGCCAGCAGCCAAGAGACCTCCCGTGGGAGGGTTGACACTGAAGCTTTCTTT.